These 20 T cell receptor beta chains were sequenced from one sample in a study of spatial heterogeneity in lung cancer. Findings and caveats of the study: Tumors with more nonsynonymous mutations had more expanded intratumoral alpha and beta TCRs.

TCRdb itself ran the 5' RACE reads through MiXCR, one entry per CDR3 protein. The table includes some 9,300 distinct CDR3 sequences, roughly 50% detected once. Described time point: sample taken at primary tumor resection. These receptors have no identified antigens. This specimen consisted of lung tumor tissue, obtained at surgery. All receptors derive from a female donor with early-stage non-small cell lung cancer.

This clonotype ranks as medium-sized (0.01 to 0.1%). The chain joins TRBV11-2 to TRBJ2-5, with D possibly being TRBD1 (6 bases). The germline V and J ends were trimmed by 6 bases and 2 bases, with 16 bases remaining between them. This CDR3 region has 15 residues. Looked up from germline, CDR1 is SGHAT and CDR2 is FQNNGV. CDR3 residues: CASRLSRGGQETQYF. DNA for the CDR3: TGTGCCAGCAGGTTATCACGAGGGGGACAAGAGACCCAGTACTTC.

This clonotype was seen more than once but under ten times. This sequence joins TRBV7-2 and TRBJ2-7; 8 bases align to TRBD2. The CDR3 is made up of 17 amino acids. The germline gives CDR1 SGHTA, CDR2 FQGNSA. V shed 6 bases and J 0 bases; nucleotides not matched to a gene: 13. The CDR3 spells CASSPGGGGFRSYEQYF. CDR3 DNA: TGTGCCAGCAGTCCGGGCGGCGGGGGGTTTCGCTCCTACGAGCAGTACTTC.

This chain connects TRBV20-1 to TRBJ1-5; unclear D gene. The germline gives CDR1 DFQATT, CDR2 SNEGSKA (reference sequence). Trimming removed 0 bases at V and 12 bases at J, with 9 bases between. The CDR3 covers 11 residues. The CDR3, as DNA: TGCAGTGCTAGAGATACCCGGGACCAGCATTTT. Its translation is CSARDTRDQHF.

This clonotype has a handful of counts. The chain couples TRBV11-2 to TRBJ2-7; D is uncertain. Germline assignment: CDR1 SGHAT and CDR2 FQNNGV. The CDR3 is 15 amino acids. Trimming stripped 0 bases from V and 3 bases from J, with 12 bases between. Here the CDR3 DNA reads TGTGCCAGCAGCTTAGATCGGGTGAGCGTCTACGAGCAGTACTTC. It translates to CASSLDRVSVYEQYF.

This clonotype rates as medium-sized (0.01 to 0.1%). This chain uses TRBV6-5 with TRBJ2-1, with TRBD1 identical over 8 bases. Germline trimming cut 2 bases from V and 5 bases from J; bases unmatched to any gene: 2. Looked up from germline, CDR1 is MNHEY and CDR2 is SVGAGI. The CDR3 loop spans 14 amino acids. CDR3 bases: TGTGCCAGCAGTTACACGGGACAGGACAATGAGCAGTTCTTC. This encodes CASSYTGQDNEQFF.

The CDR3 protein is CASSPGATNEKLFF. In DNA form, the CDR3 reads TGCGCCAGCAGTCCGGGCGCAACTAATGAAAAACTGTTTTTT. The rearrangement uses TRBV5-1 and TRBJ1-4, with D unclear. The CDR3 extends over 14 amino acids. Germline V gene lookup returns CDR1 SGHRS and CDR2 YFSETQ. V gave up 5 bases and J gave up 0 bases, with 8 bases separating them.

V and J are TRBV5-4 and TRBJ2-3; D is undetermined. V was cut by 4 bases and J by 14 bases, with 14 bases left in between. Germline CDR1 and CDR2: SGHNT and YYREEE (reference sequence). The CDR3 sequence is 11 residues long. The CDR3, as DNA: TGTGCCAGCAGCCGCGGACGGACGAGGTATTTT. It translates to CASSRGRTRYF. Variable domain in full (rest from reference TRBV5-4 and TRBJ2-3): ETGVTQSPTHLIKTRGQQVTLRCSSQSGHNTVSWYQQALGQGPQFIFQYYREEENGRGNFPPRFSGLQFPNYSSELNVNALELDDSALYLCASSRGRTRYFGPGTRLTVL.

CDR3 amino acids: CASSKQGYGYTF. The CDR3 region has the DNA TGTGCCAGCAGTAAACAGGGCTATGGCTACACCTTC. This chain uses TRBV12-3 or TRBV12-4 with TRBJ1-2; D possibly corresponds to TRBD1 (6 bases). Trimming left V 5 bases short and J 4 bases short, with 8 bases between. The CDR3 length is 12 residues.

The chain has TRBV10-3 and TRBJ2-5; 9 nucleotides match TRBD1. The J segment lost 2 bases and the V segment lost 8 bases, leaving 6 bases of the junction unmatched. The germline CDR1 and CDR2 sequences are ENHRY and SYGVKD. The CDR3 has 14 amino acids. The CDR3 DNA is TGTGCCATCGGGACAGGGAATTTTCAAGAGACCCAGTACTTC. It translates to CAIGTGNFQETQYF.

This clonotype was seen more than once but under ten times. CDR3 region: CASRPTGPPYEQYF. The CDR3 DNA reads TGTGCCAGCAGGCCGACAGGTCCTCCTTACGAGCAGTACTTC. The rearrangement uses TRBV12-3 or TRBV12-4 and TRBJ2-7; possibly TRBD1 for D (6 bases). V lost 6 bases and J 4 bases, leaving 16 bases between the germline ends. The CDR3 spans 14 residues.

In nucleotides, the CDR3 is TGCGCCAGCAGCCAAGGTGGGCGGGGGGGCTTCGGCACCGGGGAGCTGTTTTTT. Translation gives CASSQGGRGGFGTGELFF. The chain recombines TRBV4-1 with TRBJ2-2; 9 bases fit TRBD2. CDR3 length: 18 residues. Germline assignment: CDR1 MGHRA and CDR2 YSYEKL. J lost 4 bases, V lost 1 base, and 10 bases had no gene match.

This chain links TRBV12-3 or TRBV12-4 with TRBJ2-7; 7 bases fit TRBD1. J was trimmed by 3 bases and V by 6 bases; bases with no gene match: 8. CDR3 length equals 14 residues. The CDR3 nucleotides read TGTGCCAGCAGAGCTTCGGGACAGCTCTACGAGCAGTACTTC. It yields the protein CASRASGQLYEQYF.

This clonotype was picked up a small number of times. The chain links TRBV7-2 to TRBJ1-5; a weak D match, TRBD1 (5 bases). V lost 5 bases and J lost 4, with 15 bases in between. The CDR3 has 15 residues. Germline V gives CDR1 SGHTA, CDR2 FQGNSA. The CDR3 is CASSRLQGDNQPQHF. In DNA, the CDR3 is TGTGCCAGCAGCCGATTACAAGGGGATAATCAGCCCCAGCATTTT. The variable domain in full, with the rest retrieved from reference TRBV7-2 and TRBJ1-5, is GAGVSQSPSNKVTEKGKDVELRCDPISGHTALYWYRQSLGQGLEFLIYFQGNSAPDKSGLPSDRFSAERTGGSVSTLTIQRTQQEDSAVYLCASSRLQGDNQPQHFGDGTRLSIL.

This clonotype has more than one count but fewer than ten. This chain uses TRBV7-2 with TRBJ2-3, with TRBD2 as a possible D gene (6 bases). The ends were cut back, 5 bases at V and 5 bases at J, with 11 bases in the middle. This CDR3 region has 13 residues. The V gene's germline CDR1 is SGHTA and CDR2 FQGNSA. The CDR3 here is CASSPDYRDTQYF. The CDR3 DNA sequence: TGTGCCAGCAGCCCGGACTATCGAGATACGCAGTATTTT.

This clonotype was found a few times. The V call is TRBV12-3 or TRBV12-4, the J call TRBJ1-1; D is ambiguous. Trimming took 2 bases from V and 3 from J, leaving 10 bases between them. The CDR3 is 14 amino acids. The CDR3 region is CASSLRAFDTEAFF. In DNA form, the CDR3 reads TGTGCCAGCAGTTTAAGGGCCTTTGACACTGAAGCTTTCTTT.

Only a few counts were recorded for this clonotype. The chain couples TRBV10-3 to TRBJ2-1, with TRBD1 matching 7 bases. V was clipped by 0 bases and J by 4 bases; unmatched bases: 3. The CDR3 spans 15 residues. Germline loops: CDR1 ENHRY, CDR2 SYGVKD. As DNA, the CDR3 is TGTGCCATCAGTGAGTCGGGACAGACTTACAATGAGCAGTTCTTC. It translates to CAISESGQTYNEQFF.

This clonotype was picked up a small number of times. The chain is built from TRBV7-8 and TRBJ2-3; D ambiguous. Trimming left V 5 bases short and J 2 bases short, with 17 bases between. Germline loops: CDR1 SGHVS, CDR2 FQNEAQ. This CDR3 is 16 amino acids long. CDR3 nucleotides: TGTGCCAGCAGCCCTCCCGCGCCCACCTCCACAGATACGCAGTATTTT. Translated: CASSPPAPTSTDTQYF.

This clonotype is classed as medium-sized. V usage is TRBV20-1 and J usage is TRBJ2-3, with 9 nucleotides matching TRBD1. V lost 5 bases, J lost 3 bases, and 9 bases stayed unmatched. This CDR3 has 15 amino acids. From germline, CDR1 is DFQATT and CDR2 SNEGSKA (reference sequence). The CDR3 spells CSAPSQGARTDTQYF. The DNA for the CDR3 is TGCAGTGCTCCGTCACAGGGGGCCCGAACAGATACGCAGTATTTT.

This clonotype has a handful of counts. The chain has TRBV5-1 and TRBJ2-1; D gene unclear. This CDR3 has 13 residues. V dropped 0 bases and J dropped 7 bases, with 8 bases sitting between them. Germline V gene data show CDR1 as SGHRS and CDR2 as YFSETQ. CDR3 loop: CASSLGQENEQFF. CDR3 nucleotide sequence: TGCGCCAGCAGCTTGGGGCAAGAAAATGAGCAGTTCTTC.

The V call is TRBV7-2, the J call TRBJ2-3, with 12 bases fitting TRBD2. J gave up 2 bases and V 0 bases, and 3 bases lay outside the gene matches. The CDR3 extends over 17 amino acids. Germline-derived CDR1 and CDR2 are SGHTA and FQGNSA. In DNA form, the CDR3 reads TGTGCCAGCAGCTTAGCAAGACTAGCGGGGGCCACAGATACGCAGTATTTT. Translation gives CASSLARLAGATDTQYF.